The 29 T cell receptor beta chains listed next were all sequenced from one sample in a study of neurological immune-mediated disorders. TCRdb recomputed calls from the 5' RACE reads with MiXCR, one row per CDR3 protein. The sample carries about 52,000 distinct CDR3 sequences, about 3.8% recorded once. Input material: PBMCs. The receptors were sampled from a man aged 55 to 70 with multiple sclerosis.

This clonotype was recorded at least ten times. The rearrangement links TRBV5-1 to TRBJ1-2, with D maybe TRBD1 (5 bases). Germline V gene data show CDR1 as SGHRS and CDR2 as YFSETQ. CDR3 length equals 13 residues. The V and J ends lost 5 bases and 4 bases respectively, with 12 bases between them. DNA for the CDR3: TGCGCCAGCAGTTGGGAGGGGTCCTATGGCTACACCTTC. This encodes CASSWEGSYGYTF.

The CDR3 coding sequence is TGTGCCTGGAGTGTCCCGAGGGGCCCCACCGGGGAGCTGTTTTTT. It is translated as CAWSVPRGPTGELFF. This sequence joins TRBV30 and TRBJ2-2, with D perhaps TRBD1 or TRBD2 (5 bases each). V lost 0 bases, J lost 4 bases, and 12 bases lay in between. Germline V gives CDR1 GTSNPN, CDR2 SVGIG (reference sequence). The CDR3 length is 15 residues.

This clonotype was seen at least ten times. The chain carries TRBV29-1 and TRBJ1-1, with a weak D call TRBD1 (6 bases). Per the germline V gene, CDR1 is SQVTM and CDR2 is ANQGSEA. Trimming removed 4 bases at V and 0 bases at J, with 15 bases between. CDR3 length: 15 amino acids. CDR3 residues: CSVGSRGRMNTEAFF. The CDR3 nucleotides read TGCAGCGTTGGGAGCAGGGGTAGGATGAACACTGAAGCTTTCTTT.

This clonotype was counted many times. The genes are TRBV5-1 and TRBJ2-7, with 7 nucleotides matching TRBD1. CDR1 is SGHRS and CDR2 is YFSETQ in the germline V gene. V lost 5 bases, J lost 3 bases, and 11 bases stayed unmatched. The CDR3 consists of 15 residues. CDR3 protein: CASSRTGAGIYEQYF. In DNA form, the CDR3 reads TGCGCCAGCAGTCGTACAGGGGCGGGTATCTACGAGCAGTACTTC.

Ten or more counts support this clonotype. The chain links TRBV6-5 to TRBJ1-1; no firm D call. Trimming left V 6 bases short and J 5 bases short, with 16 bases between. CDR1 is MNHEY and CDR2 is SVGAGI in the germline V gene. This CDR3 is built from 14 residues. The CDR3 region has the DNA TGTGCCAGCAGACCCCCCGTAGGGCGGACTGAAGCTTTCTTT. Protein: CASRPPVGRTEAFF.

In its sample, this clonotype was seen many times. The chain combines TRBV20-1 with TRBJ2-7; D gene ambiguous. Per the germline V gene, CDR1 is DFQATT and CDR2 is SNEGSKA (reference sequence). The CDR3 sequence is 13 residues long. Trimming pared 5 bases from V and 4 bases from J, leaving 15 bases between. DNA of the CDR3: TGCAGTGCTCGAGTGCCCGGAGTTTACGAGCAGTACTTC. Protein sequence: CSARVPGVYEQYF.

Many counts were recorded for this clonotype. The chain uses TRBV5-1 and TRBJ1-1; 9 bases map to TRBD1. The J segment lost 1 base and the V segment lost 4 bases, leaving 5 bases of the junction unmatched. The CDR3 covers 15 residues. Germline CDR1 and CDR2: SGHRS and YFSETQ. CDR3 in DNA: TGCGCCAGCAGCACCCAGGGACAGGGGAACACTGAAGCTTTCTTT. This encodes CASSTQGQGNTEAFF.

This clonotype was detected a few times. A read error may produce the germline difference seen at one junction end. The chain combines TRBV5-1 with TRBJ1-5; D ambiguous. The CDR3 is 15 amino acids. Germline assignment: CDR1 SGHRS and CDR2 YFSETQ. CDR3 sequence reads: CASSLGLGLDQPQNF. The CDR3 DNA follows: TGCGCCAGCAGCTTGGGGCTGGGTCTGGATCAGCCCCAGAATTTT.

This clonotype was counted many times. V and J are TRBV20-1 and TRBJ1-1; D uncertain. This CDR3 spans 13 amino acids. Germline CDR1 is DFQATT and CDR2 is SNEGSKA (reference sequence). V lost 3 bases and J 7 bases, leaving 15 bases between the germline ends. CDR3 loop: CSASTTVFGEAFF. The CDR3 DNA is TGCAGTGCTAGTACAACAGTGTTCGGTGAAGCTTTCTTT.

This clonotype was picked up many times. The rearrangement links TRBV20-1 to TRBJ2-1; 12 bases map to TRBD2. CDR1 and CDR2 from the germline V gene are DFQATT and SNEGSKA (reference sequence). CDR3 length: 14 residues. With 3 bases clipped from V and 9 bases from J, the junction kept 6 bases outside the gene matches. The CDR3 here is CSASRLAGEGEQFF. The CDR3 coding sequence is TGCAGTGCTAGCCGACTAGCGGGAGAAGGTGAGCAGTTCTTC.

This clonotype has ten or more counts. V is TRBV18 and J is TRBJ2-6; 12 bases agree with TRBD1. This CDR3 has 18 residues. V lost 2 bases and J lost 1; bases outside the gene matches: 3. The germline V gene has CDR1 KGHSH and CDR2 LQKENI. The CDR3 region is CASSPRGQGASGANVLTF. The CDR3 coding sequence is TGTGCCAGCTCACCAAGGGGACAGGGGGCGTCTGGGGCCAACGTCCTGACTTTC.

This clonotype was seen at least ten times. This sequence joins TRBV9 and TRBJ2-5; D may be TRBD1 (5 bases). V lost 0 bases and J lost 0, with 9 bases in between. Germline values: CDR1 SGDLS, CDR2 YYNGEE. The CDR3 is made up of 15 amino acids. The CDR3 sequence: CASSVGGANQETQYF. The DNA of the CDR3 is TGTGCCAGCAGCGTAGGTGGGGCCAACCAAGAGACCCAGTACTTC. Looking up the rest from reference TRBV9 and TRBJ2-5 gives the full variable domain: DSGVTQTPKHLITATGQRVTLRCSPRSGDLSVYWYQQSLDQGLQFLIQYYNGEERAKGNILERFSAQQFPDLHSELNLSSLELGDSALYFCASSVGGANQETQYFGPGTRLLVL.

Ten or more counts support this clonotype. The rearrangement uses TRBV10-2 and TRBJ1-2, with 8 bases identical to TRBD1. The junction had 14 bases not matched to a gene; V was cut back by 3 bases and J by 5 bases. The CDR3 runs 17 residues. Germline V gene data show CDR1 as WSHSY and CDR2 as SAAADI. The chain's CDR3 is CASSEIAGGWTLYGYTF. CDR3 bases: TGCGCCAGCAGTGAAATAGCAGGGGGCTGGACCCTATATGGCTACACCTTC.

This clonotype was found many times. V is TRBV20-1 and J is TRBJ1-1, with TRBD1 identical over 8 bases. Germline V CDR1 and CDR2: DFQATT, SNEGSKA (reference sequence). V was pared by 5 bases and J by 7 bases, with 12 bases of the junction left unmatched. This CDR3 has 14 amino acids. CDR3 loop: CSARQGLTEGEAFF. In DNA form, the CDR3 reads TGCAGTGCTCGACAGGGGCTAACGGAGGGTGAAGCTTTCTTT.

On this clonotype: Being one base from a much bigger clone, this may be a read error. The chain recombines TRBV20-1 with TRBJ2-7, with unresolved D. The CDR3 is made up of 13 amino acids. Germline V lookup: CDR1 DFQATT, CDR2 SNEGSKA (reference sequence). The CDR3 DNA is TGCACCGGGCAGCGCGAATCTTCTAACGAGCAGTACTTC. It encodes CTGQRESSNEQYF.

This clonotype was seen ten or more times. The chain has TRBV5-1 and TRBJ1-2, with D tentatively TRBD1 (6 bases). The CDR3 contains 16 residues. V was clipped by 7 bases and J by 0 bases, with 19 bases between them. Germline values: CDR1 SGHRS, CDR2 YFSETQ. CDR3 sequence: CASAARDRRANYGYTF. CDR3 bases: TGCGCCAGCGCAGCCAGAGACAGGCGAGCTAACTATGGCTACACCTTC.

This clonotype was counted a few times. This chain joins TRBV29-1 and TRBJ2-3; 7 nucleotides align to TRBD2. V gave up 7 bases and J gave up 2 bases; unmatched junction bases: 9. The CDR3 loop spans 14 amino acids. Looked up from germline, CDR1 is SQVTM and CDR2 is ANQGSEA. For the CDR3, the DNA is TGCAGCGCGAGACTAGCTAGTAACACAGATACGCAGTATTTT. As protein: CSARLASNTDTQYF.

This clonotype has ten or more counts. This chain's CDR3 is CASSLRGGDRRIQETQYF. The CDR3 nucleotides read TGTGCCAGCAGTTTAAGGGGTGGGGACCGAAGGATCCAAGAGACCCAGTACTTC. This chain uses TRBV27 with TRBJ2-5; the D gene could be TRBD1 or TRBD2 (5 bases each). The CDR3 runs 18 residues. Germline CDR1 reads MNHEY; CDR2 reads SMNVEV (reference sequence). Deletions cut 2 bases from V and 1 base from J, with 20 bases between.

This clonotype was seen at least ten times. The CDR3: CASSQVTGWGNTIYF. The CDR3 coding sequence is TGTGCCAGCAGCCAAGTCACAGGTTGGGGAAACACCATATATTTT. The genes are TRBV3-1 and TRBJ1-3; D is perhaps TRBD1 (5 bases). The germline V and J ends were trimmed by 1 base and 4 bases, with 11 bases remaining between them. This CDR3 contains 15 residues. Germline CDR1 is LGHDT and CDR2 is YNNKEL (reference sequence). Full variable domain (remainder filled in from reference TRBV3-1 and TRBJ1-3): DTAVSQTPKYLVTQMGNDKSIKCEQNLGHDTMYWYKQDSKKFLKIMFSYNNKELIINETVPNRFSPKSPDKAHLNLHINSLELGDSAVYFCASSQVTGWGNTIYFGEGSWLTVV.

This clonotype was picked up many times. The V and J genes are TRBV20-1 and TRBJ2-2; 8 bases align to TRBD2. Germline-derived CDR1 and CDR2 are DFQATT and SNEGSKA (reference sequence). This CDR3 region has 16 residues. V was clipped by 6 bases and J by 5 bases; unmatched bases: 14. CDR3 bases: TGCAGTGCGGAATTCCCGCTAGCGGGCAGGACCGGGGAGCTGTTTTTT. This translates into CSAEFPLAGRTGELFF.

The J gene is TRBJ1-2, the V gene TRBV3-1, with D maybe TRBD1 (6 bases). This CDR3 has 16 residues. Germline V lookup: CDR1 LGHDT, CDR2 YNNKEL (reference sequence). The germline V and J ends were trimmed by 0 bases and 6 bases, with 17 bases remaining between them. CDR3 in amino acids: CASSQDFTGLDNGYTF. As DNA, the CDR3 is TGTGCCAGCAGCCAAGACTTCACAGGGTTAGATAATGGCTACACCTTC.

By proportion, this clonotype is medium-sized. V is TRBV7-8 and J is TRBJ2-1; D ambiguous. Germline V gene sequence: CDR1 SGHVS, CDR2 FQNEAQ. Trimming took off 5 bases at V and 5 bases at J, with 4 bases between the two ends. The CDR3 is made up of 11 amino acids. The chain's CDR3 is CASSHNNEQFF. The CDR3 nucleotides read TGTGCCAGCAGCCACAACAATGAGCAGTTCTTC.

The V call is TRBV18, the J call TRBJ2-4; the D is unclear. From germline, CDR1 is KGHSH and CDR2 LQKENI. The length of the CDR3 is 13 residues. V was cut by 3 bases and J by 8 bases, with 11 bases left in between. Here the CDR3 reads CASSPFAKDIQYF. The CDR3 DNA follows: TGTGCCAGCTCACCGTTTGCGAAGGACATTCAGTACTTC.

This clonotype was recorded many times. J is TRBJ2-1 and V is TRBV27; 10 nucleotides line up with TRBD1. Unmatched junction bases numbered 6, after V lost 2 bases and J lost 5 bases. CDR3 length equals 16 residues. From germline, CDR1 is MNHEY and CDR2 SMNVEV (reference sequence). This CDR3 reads CASSLQRQGANNEQFF. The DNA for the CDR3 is TGTGCCAGCAGTTTACAGCGACAGGGGGCAAACAATGAGCAGTTCTTC.

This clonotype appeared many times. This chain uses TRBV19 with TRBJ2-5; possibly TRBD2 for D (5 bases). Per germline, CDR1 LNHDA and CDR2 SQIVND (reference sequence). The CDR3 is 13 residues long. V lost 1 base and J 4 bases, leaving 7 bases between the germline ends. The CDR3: CASSIVEGETQYF. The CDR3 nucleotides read TGTGCCAGTAGTATAGTTGAGGGAGAGACCCAGTACTTC.

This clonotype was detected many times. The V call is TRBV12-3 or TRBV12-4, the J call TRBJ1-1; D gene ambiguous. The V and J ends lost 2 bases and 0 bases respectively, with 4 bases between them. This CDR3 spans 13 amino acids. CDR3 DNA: TGTGCCAGCAGTTTATCCCTGAACACTGAAGCTTTCTTT. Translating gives CASSLSLNTEAFF.

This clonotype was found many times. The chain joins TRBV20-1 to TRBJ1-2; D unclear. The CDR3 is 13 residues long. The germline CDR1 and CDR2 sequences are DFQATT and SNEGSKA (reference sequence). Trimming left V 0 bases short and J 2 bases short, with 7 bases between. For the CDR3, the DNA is TGCAGTGCTAGAGACTTTGAGAACTATGGCTACACCTTC. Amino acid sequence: CSARDFENYGYTF.

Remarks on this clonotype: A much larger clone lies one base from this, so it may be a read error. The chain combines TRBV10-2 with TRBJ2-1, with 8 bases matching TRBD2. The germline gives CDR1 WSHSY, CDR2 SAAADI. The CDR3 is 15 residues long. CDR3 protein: CASNESGLALNEQFF. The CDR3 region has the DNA TGCGCCAGCAATGAGTCAGGACTAGCCCTGAATGAGCAGTTCTTC.

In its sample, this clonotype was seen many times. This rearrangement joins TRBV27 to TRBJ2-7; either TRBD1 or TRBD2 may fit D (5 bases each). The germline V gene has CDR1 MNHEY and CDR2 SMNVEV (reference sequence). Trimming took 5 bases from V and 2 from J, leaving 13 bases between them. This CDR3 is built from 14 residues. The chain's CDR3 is CASSPFEGPYEQYF. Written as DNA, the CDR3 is TGTGCCAGCAGTCCATTTGAGGGACCCTACGAGCAGTACTTC.